Listed below are T cell receptor beta chains from one sample, sequenced in a study of blood T cell repertoires in COVID-19. The data were produced by immunoSEQ multiplex PCR, yet TCRdb's version contains in-frame clones alone and is incomplete. Of 55,000 to 90,000 clones listed, approximately 84% are singletons. Sequencing was done on a sample of peripheral blood. Every receptor here comes from a woman in her sixties or seventies with acute or convalescent COVID-19. The CDR3 runs from the conserved cysteine through the conserved F or W. D genes are given only for firm matches. Clone size is stated in some rows and not others, as once, few, many or a class when expanded.

TRBJ2-5	TRBD2	.	TRBV5-1	TGCGCCAGCAGCGCGGAGGGAGGGGCAGAGACCCAGTACTTC	CASSAEGGAETQYF
TRBJ1-2	.	once	TRBV20-1	TGCAGTGCTAGCCTACTTTTTGGCTACACCTTC	CSASLLFGYTF
TRBJ2-7	TRBD1	few	TRBV9	TGTGCCAGCAGCGTAGACGTGGACAGGCCATCCTACGAGCAGTACTTC	CASSVDVDRPSYEQYF
TRBJ2-1	.	.	TRBV9	TGTGCCAGCAGCGTGTCAGGGGGGAGCTCCTACAATGAGCAGTTCTTC	CASSVSGGSSYNEQFF
TRBJ2-7	TRBD1	.	TRBV5-1	TGCGCCAGCAGCTCGGCAGGGGGCGCGGGCGAGCAGTACTTC	CASSSAGGAGEQYF
TRBJ1-6	.	.	TRBV7-9	TGTGCCAGCAGCCCGGGACAATATAATTCACCCCTCCACTTT	CASSPGQYNSPLHF
TRBJ2-2	.	.	TRBV10-2	TGCGCCAGCAGTCCCCAGGGCACCGGGGAGCTGTTTTTT	CASSPQGTGELFF
TRBJ1-2	.	few	TRBV19	TGTGCCAGTAGTATAAAAAACAGTTTCTATGGCTACACCTTC	CASSIKNSFYGYTF
TRBJ1-3	.	.	TRBV9	TGTGCCAGCAGCGCCGACCCGAGGGGGTCTGGAAACACCATATATTTT	CASSADPRGSGNTIYF
TRBJ1-6	TRBD1	.	TRBV2	TGTGCCAGCAGTTACGGACAGGGGACCGGTTCACCCCTCCACTTT	CASSYGQGTGSPLHF
TRBJ1-1	.	.	TRBV13	TGTGCCAGCAGCATCAATTACAGGACAGAAGCTTTCTTT	CASSINYRTEAFF
TRBJ1-1	.	.	TRBV6-4	TGTGCCAGCAGTGTTACAGGGAGCACTGAAGCTTTCTTT	CASSVTGSTEAFF
TRBJ1-1	.	.	TRBV19	TGTGCCAGTAGTATGGCGCGGCTAACAAATGAAGCTTTCTTT	CASSMARLTNEAFF
TRBJ2-7	.	.	TRBV3-1/TRBV3-2	TGTGCCAGCAGCCACGCATTAAAGGGGGCGGGGAAATCCTACGAGCAGTACTTC	CASSHALKGAGKSYEQYF
TRBJ1-2	.	.	TRBV7-2	TGTGCCAGCAGCTTGTCGACAGCGAACTATGGCTACACCTTC	CASSLSTANYGYTF
TRBJ1-3	.	.	TRBV6-5	TGTGCCAGTGCAAGGGGCACTGGAAACACCATATATTTT	CASARGTGNTIYF
TRBJ2-6	.	.	TRBV6-6	TGTGCCAGCAAGGGGGGGCCCTCAGGGGCCAACGTCCTGACTTTC	CASKGGPSGANVLTF
TRBJ2-7	TRBD1	.	TRBV11-2	TGTGCCAGCAGCCCGACAGGGGTTGCCGAGCAGTACTTC	CASSPTGVAEQYF
TRBJ1-1	TRBD1	once	TRBV10-1	TGCGCCAGCAGTTTAAGGACAGGGGTGTCGGGGACTGAAGCTTTCTTT	CASSLRTGVSGTEAFF
TRBJ2-7	.	.	TRBV9	TGTGCCAGCAGCGTAGGACCTCAGGGCGAGCAGTACTTC	CASSVGPQGEQYF
TRBJ2-6	.	.	TRBV9	TGTGCCAGCAGCGCCAGGGTCTCTGGGGCCAACGTCCTGACTTTC	CASSARVSGANVLTF
TRBJ1-6	TRBD1	once	TRBV3-1/TRBV3-2	TGTGCCAGCAGCCAAGGAAGGACAGGGGGGAATTCACCCCTCCACTTT	CASSQGRTGGNSPLHF
TRBJ2-7	.	.	TRBV29-1	TGCAGCGTTTCCAGGGACTCCTACGAGCAGTACTTC	CSVSRDSYEQYF
TRBJ2-1	.	.	TRBV5-1	TGCGCCAGCAGCTTGGCTCCGGGGACTTTTCGTGAGCAGTTCTTC	CASSLAPGTFREQFF
TRBJ1-2	.	.	TRBV25-1	TGTGCCAGCAGTGTCGGAGTGTATGGCTACACCTTC	CASSVGVYGYTF
TRBJ2-7	.	.	TRBV10-2	TGCGCCAGCAGTGTAGACAAGTCCTACGAGCAGTACTTC	CASSVDKSYEQYF